This TCR beta chain emerged from a study of blood T cell repertoires in COVID-19. The overall study: Sources were T cells, B-cell-depleted T cells, or PBMCs; the material itself was cDNA or gDNA.

Trimming left V 0 bases short and J 2 bases short, with 13 bases between. The germline V gene has CDR1 LGHNA and CDR2 YSLEER. The CDR3 loop spans 16 amino acids. Per the study methods: Amplification of reference gene primers provided the estimated nucleated cell counts. TCRdb keeps only in-frame clones here, not all; method: immunoSEQ multiplex PCR. V and J calls and clone size are copied from that table; D and trimming were computed from the DNA. The repertoire holds 120,000 or so clones, with around 76% as singletons. This TCR came from a woman at least 80 years old with acute or convalescent COVID-19. Sequencing was carried out using peripheral blood. The chain recombines TRBV4-3 with TRBJ2-5, with D perhaps TRBD2 (6 bases). CDR3 in amino acids: CASSQDPRAGQETQYF. The DNA for the CDR3 is TGCGCCAGCAGCCAAGACCCCCGGGCGGGACAAGAGACCCAGTACTTC.